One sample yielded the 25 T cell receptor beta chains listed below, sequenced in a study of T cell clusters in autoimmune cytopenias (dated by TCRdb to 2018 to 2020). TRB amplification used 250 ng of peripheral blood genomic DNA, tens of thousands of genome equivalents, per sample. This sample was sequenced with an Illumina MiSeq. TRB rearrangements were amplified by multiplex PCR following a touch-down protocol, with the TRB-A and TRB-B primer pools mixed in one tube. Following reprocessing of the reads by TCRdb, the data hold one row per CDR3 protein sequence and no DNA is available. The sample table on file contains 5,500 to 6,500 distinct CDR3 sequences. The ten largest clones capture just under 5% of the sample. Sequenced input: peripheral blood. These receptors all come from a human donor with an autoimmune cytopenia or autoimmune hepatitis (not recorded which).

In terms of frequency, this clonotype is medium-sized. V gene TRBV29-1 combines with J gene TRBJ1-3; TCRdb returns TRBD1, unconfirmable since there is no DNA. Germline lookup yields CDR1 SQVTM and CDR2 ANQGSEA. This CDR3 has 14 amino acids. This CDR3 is CSVEGGGTGNTIYF.

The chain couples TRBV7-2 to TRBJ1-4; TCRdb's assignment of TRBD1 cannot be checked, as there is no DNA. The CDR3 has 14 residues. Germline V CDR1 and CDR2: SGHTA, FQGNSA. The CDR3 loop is CASSLTGGGEKLFF.

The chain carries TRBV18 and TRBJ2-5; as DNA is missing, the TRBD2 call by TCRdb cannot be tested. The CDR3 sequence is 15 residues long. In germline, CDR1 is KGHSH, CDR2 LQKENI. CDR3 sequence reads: CASSPSSLGEETQYF.

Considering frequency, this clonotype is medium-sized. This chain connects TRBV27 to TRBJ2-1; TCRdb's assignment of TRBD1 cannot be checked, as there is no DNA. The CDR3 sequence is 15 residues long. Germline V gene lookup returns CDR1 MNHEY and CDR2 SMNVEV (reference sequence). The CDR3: CASSIVDRGQGEQFF.

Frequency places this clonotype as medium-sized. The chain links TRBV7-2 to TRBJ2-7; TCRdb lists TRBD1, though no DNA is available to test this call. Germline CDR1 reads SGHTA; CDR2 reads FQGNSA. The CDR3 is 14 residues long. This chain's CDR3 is CASSAGQGTYEQYF.

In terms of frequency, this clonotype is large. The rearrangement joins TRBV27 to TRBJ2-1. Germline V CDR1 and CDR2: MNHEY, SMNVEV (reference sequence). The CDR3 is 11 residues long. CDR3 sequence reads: CASSLYNEQFF.

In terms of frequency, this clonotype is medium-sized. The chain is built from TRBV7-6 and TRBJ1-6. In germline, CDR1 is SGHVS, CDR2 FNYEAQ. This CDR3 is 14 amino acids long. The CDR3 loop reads CASSYSGENSPLHF. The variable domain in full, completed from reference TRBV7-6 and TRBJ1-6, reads GAGVSQSPRYKVTKRGQDVALRCDPISGHVSLYWYRQALGQGPEFLTYFNYEAQQDKSGLPNDRFSAERPEGSISTLTIQRTEQRDSAMYRCASSYSGENSPLHFGNGTRLTVT.

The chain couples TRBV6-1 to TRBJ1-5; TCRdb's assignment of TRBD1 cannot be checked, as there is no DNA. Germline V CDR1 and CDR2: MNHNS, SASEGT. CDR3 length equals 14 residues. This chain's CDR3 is CASSGGTGNQPQHF.

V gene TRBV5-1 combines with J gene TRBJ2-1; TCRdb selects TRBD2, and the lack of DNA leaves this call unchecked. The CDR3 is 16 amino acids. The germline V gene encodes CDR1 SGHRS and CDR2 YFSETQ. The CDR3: CASSLAGTSGEGEQFF.

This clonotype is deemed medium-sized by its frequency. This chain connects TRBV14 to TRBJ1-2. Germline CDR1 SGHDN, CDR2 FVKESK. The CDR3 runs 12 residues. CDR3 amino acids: CASRSGSYGYTF.

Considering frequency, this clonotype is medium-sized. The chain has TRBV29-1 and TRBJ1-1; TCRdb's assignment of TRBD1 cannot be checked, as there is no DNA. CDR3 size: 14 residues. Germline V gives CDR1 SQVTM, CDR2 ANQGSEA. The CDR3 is CSVGVGAVNTEAFF.

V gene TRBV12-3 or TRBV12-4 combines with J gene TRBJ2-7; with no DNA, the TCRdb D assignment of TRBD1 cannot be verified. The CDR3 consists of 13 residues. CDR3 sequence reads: CASSLGGHYEQYF.

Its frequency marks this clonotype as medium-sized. The CDR3 spells CAWTGVSGDRLNTEAFF. V usage is TRBV30 and J usage is TRBJ1-1. Germline V gene lookup returns CDR1 GTSNPN and CDR2 SVGIG (reference sequence). The CDR3 is 17 residues long.

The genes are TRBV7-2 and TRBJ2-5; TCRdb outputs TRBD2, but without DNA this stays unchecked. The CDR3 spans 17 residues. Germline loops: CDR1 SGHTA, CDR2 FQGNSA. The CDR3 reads CASSFQLAGGVYATQYF. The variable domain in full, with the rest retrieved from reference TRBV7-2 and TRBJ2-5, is GAGVSQSPSNKVTEKGKDVELRCDPISGHTALYWYRQSLGQGLEFLIYFQGNSAPDKSGLPSDRFSAERTGGSVSTLTIQRTQQEDSAVYLCASSFQLAGGVYATQYFGPGTRLLVL.

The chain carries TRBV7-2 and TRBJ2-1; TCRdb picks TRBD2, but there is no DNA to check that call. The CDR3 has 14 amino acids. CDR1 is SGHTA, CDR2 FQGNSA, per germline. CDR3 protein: CASNPLAGVVEQFF.

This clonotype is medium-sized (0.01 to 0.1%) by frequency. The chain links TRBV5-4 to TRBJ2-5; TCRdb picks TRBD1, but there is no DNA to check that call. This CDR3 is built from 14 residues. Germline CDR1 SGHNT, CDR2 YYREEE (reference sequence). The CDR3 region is CASSFLQGAETQYF.

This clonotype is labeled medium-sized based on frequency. The CDR3 spells CASSYRVGGLGETQYF. V usage is TRBV6-5 and J usage is TRBJ2-5; TCRdb selects TRBD1, and the lack of DNA leaves this call unchecked. The V gene's germline CDR1 is MNHEY and CDR2 SVGAGI. This CDR3 is built from 16 residues.

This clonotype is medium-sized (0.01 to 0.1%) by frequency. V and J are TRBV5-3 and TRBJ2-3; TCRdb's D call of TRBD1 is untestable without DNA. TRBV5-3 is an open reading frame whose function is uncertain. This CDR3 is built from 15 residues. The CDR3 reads CARSNGQLGTDTQYF.

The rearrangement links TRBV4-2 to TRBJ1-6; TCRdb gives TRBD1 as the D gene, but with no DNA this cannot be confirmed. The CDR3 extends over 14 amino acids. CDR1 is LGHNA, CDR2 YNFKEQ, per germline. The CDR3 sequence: CASSHGDSNSPLHF.

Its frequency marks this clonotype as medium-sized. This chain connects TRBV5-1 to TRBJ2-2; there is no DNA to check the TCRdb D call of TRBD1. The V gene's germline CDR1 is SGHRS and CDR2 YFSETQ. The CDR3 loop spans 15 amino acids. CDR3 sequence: CASARGDLNTGELFF.

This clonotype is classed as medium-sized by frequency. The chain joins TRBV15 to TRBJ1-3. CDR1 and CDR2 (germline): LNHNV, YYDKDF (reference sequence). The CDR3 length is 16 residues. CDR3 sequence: CATSGGDLNSGNTIYF.

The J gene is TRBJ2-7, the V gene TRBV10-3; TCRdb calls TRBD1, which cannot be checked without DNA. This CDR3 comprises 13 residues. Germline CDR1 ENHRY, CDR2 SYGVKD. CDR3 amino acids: CAISGGTGNEQYF.

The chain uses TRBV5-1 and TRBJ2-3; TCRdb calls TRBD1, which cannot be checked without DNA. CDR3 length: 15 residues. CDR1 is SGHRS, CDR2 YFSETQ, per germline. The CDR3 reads CASSTGTGVPDTQYF.

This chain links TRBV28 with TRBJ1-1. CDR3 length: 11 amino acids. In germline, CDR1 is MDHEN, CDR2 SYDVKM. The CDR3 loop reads CASSLEDEAFF.

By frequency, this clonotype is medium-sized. CDR3 sequence: CASSYSFQGIGEAFF. The rearrangement links TRBV6-5 to TRBJ1-1; TCRdb's assignment of TRBD1 cannot be checked, as there is no DNA. Germline-derived CDR1 and CDR2 are MNHEY and SVGAGI. This CDR3 is 15 amino acids long.